This T cell receptor (beta chain) derives from a study of T cell changes during pregnancy in multiple sclerosis. Some clones are missing from TCRdb's copy, which holds only in-frame ones; the method was immunoSEQ multiplex PCR. The sample has about 99,000 clones; about 93% are singletons. The CDR3 contains 16 residues. V gave up 4 bases and J gave up 3 bases; unmatched junction bases: 6. The germline V gene encodes CDR1 SGHDT and CDR2 YYEEEE. This sequence joins TRBV5-6 and TRBJ2-1; 11 bases agree with TRBD2. This TCR derives from a female donor with multiple sclerosis, enrolled in a pregnancy study. The sample in question was peripheral blood, obtained after pregnancy. The CDR3 region is CASSRLAGGLYNEQFF. Written as DNA, the CDR3 is TGTGCCAGCAGCAGATTAGCGGGAGGGCTCTACAATGAGCAGTTCTTC.